One TCR beta chain is described in this entry. Its target is unknown. The CDR3 is 13 amino acids. Trimming removed 2 bases from V and 2 bases from J, with 10 bases in between. Germline V CDR1 and CDR2: GTSNPN, SVGIG (reference sequence). The sequenced template was cDNA made from the entire isolated RNA. Method: immunoSEQ multiplex PCR; TCRdb's copy keeps in-frame clones and lacks some. Of about 700,000 clones in the sample, around an eighth were seen once. The data are from a study of beta chain features in type 1 diabetes. Study as a whole: Investigators examined roughly 99,000,000 sorted cells across all samples.

Findings of the study overall: Among all four CD4+ subsets, Type 1 diabetes patients had TCRB CDR3s that were moderately but significantly shorter. Individuals with type 1 diabetes displayed fewer insertions and more deletions at VDJ junctions.

Specimen: naive CD4+ T cells from blood. This sequence joins TRBV30 and TRBJ2-7; D is possibly TRBD1 or TRBD2 (5 bases each). This TCR was recovered from a man younger than 35 with type 1 diabetes. The DNA of the CDR3 is TGTGCCTGGAGTCGGGGCAGAGCCTACGAGCAGTACTTC. Amino acids: CAWSRGRAYEQYF. Looking up the rest from reference TRBV30 and TRBJ2-7 gives the full variable domain: SQTIHQWPATLVQPVGSPLSLECTVEGTSNPNLYWYRQAAGRGLQLLFYSVGIGQISSEVPQNLSASRPQDRQFILSSKKLLLSDSGFYLCAWSRGRAYEQYFGPGTRLTVT.